This T cell receptor (beta chain) was identified in a study of T cell changes during pregnancy in multiple sclerosis. This clone came up once. Some clones are missing from TCRdb's copy, which holds only in-frame ones; the method was immunoSEQ multiplex PCR. Among 30,000 to 45,000 clones, about 92% were seen once, and the ten largest hold roughly 0.46%. From germline, CDR1 is SNHLY and CDR2 FYNNEI. V gave up 4 bases and J gave up 0 bases, with 18 bases separating them. This CDR3 comprises 17 residues. The rearrangement links TRBV2 to TRBJ1-1, with TRBD1 as a possible D gene (5 bases). The source was CD4+ T cells from peripheral blood mononuclear cells, collected after pregnancy. This TCR derives from a female donor with multiple sclerosis, enrolled in a pregnancy study. The CDR3 loop reads CASSVNPDSHMNTEAFF. The CDR3 DNA sequence: TGTGCCAGCAGTGTAAATCCCGACAGCCACATGAACACTGAAGCTTTCTTT.